Sequencing of this T cell receptor (beta chain) was carried out in a study of T cell responses to AZD1222 COVID-19 vaccine. Study-wide findings and caveats: Two AZD1222 administrations were followed by greater Spike-specific TCR breadth and depth. Variant regions that are unmutated are reportedly the target of nearly half of spike-specific TCRs. There were vaccine-associated CD4 TCRs across spike, dominant at 160-218 and 743-854.

Per germline, CDR1 SGHTA and CDR2 FQGNSA. The CDR3 has 17 residues. V shed 1 base and J 1 base; nucleotides not matched to a gene: 8. To note about this clone: Its target is not known.

Libraries were prepared by immunoSEQ multiplex PCR; TCRdb keeps only in-frame clonotypes and omits some of them. The sample shows about 130,000 clones, 70% to 90% of them seen only once. The source was peripheral blood, collected on day 0 of AZD1222 vaccination. This TCR was sampled from an adult in good health. V and J are TRBV7-2 and TRBJ2-3; TRBD1 matches at 7 bases. The CDR3 DNA follows: TGTGCCAGCAGCTTAGTCGGGACAGCTATCGGCACAGATACGCAGTATTTT. This codes for CASSLVGTAIGTDTQYF.